These 27 T cell receptor beta chains came from one sample sequenced in a study of monozygotic twins with inflammatory bowel disease (dated by TCRdb to 2018 to 2020). Libraries were constructed by 5' RACE. The reads were generated on an Illumina HiSeq 2500. The reads underwent TCRdb reprocessing, giving one record for each CDR3 protein sequence and no DNA. The sample has 310,000 or so distinct CDR3 sequences on record. The ten most abundant clones make up 2% to 2.5% of the sample. Sample: blood. The receptor source for this set is a human donor with ulcerative colitis or Crohn's disease, or a healthy co-twin of an affected twin (not recorded which).

This rearrangement joins TRBV6-4 to TRBJ2-2; TCRdb names TRBD1, which stays unverified in the absence of DNA. The length of the CDR3 is 16 residues. The V gene's germline CDR1 is MRHNA and CDR2 SNTAGT. The CDR3 protein is CASSAGGDENTGELFF.

This chain links TRBV14 with TRBJ2-1; absent DNA, TCRdb's TRBD1 call cannot be checked. Germline CDR1 and CDR2: SGHDN and FVKESK. The CDR3 covers 19 residues. This chain's CDR3 is CASSQDRSRGTRLYNEQFF.

The V call is TRBV14, the J call TRBJ1-2; TCRdb outputs TRBD1, but without DNA this stays unchecked. The CDR3 loop spans 16 amino acids. Per the germline V gene, CDR1 is SGHDN and CDR2 is FVKESK. CDR3 in amino acids: CASSLRGTKGDYGYTF.

This CDR3 reads CASSHLNSAKETQYF. The chain combines TRBV3-1 with TRBJ2-5. Germline loops: CDR1 LGHDT, CDR2 YNNKEL (reference sequence). CDR3 length: 15 amino acids.

The genes are TRBV25-1 and TRBJ2-3. The CDR3 has 14 amino acids. Germline V gene data show CDR1 as MGHDK and CDR2 as SYGVNS. CDR3 sequence reads: CASSDPKPTDTQYF.

The V gene is TRBV28, the J gene TRBJ2-1. Germline V lookup: CDR1 MDHEN, CDR2 SYDVKM. The CDR3 totals 11 residues. The CDR3: CASPRDNEQFF.

The chain links TRBV7-2 to TRBJ1-6; lacking DNA, the TRBD1 call made by TCRdb goes unchecked. This CDR3 region has 17 residues. Per germline, CDR1 SGHTA and CDR2 FQGNSA. Here the CDR3 reads CASSQRQGGSYNSPLHF.

The chain links TRBV6-2 or TRBV6-3 to TRBJ2-3. The CDR3 totals 16 residues. CDR1 is MNHEY and CDR2 is SVGEGT in the germline V gene. This CDR3 is CASSYSWPKTTDTQYF.

The chain recombines TRBV6-1 with TRBJ2-1. Germline CDR1 is MNHNS and CDR2 is SASEGT. The CDR3 totals 11 residues. The CDR3 sequence: CASSELGEQFF.

This chain uses TRBV3-1 with TRBJ1-1. This CDR3 has 13 amino acids. Germline V gene lookup returns CDR1 LGHDT and CDR2 YNNKEL (reference sequence). CDR3 protein: CASTLGTNTEAFF.

The CDR3 loop reads CSARDLGEGTGNTIYF. The chain uses TRBV20-1 and TRBJ1-3. The length of the CDR3 is 16 residues. Germline V gene sequence: CDR1 DFQATT, CDR2 SNEGSKA (reference sequence).

The CDR3 protein is CASSQDKAARETQYF. This chain uses TRBV4-2 with TRBJ2-5; TCRdb designates TRBD1, a call that cannot be tested without DNA. The CDR3 has 15 residues. Germline V CDR1 and CDR2: LGHNA, YNFKEQ.

The rearrangement uses TRBV7-2 and TRBJ2-7; the TCRdb call, TRBD2, lacks DNA for checking. CDR1 and CDR2 from the germline V gene are SGHTA and FQGNSA. This CDR3 is 15 amino acids long. This CDR3 reads CASSLQASGAYEQYF.

The chain is built from TRBV20-1 and TRBJ1-6; TCRdb returns TRBD1, unconfirmable since there is no DNA. CDR1 DFQATT and CDR2 SNEGSKA come from the germline V gene (reference sequence). CDR3 length: 14 amino acids. The CDR3 is CSPKTGENNSPLHF.

This CDR3 is CSVVKGDGYTF. The chain is built from TRBV29-1 and TRBJ1-2; the D gene TCRdb calls, TRBD1, cannot be checked with no DNA. The CDR3 is 11 amino acids. Per germline, CDR1 SQVTM and CDR2 ANQGSEA.

The chain employs TRBV7-3 and TRBJ1-1; TCRdb's D call of TRBD1 is untestable without DNA. In germline, CDR1 is SGHTA, CDR2 FQGTGA. The CDR3 has 14 amino acids. CDR3 region: CASSLSGTGGEAFF.

The J gene is TRBJ2-1, the V gene TRBV18; TCRdb proposes TRBD2, but this gene call is untestable without DNA. The CDR3 consists of 16 residues. CDR1 KGHSH and CDR2 LQKENI come from the germline V gene. CDR3 region: CASSPINGLSTSEQFF.

V is TRBV7-6 and J is TRBJ1-1. Germline CDR1 is SGHVS and CDR2 is FNYEAQ. The CDR3 has 13 residues. The CDR3 region is CASSLTRNTEAFF.

The gene calls are TRBV9 and TRBJ2-3; TCRdb's assignment of TRBD1 cannot be checked, as there is no DNA. Germline CDR1 SGDLS, CDR2 YYNGEE. This CDR3 is 16 amino acids long. The CDR3 loop reads CASSVAWGGPPDTQYF.

V usage is TRBV19 and J usage is TRBJ1-2; TCRdb outputs TRBD1, but without DNA this stays unchecked. The germline V gene has CDR1 LNHDA and CDR2 SQIVND (reference sequence). The CDR3 is 15 residues long. CDR3 loop: CASTPRAGQNYGYTF.

The chain's CDR3 is CASSNSFSGANVLTF. The J gene is TRBJ2-6, the V gene TRBV2. Germline CDR1 and CDR2: SNHLY and FYNNEI. The CDR3 loop spans 15 amino acids.

This sequence joins TRBV5-4 and TRBJ2-2; TCRdb returns TRBD1, unconfirmable since there is no DNA. The CDR3 extends over 16 amino acids. In germline, CDR1 is SGHNT, CDR2 YYREEE (reference sequence). The CDR3 here is CASSSDPGGNTGELFF.

This rearrangement joins TRBV28 to TRBJ1-3; TCRdb reports TRBD1, a call that lacks DNA to check it against. The CDR3 covers 18 residues. Germline CDR1 and CDR2: MDHEN and SYDVKM. CDR3 loop: CASSSTGQGLLTKNTIYF.

This sequence joins TRBV28 and TRBJ2-7; TCRdb's D gene call, TRBD1, goes unchecked for lack of DNA. In germline, CDR1 is MDHEN, CDR2 SYDVKM. This CDR3 has 14 amino acids. CDR3: CASLRDRGIGEQYF.

This chain connects TRBV19 to TRBJ1-1; absent DNA, TCRdb's TRBD1 call cannot be checked. From germline, CDR1 is LNHDA and CDR2 SQIVND (reference sequence). This CDR3 is built from 13 residues. The CDR3: CASSTGAGTEAFF.

The rearrangement links TRBV10-3 to TRBJ2-1; with no DNA, the TCRdb D assignment of TRBD2 cannot be verified. The CDR3 spans 15 residues. Germline V gene data show CDR1 as ENHRY and CDR2 as SYGVKD. The CDR3 reads CAITRDSGSYNEQFF.

This chain uses TRBV28 with TRBJ1-5; the TRBD1 assignment by TCRdb is unverifiable without DNA. The CDR3 loop spans 15 amino acids. CDR1 and CDR2 (germline): MDHEN, SYDVKM. The CDR3: CASSRPGTGNQPQHF.